This entry is about one T cell receptor (beta chain). The antigen is undetermined. Relative to the germline gene, one junction end is altered; a read error may explain this. TCRdb passed the reads through MiXCR, listing each CDR3 protein once. The sample gives roughly 990,000 distinct CDR3 sequences, approximately 31% of which show up once; around an eighth is in the top ten. These data are taken from a study of T cell repertoires in cytomegalovirus infection. Overall study findings and caveats: Cumulative public TCR beta family frequency identified CMV carriers with the relevant HLA.

This CDR3 spans 16 amino acids. The germline V gene has CDR1 MGHDK and CDR2 SYGVNS. The chain is built from TRBV25-1 and TRBJ2-3, with 10 nucleotides matching TRBD2. The origin of this receptor is a human donor in good health (CMV status not recorded). Some clones in this sample may be carry-over from other donors' samples. Sequences were derived from cultured CD8+ T cells from PBMCs, sampled from culture after CMV antigen stimulation. Here the CDR3 DNA reads TGTGCCAGCAGTGGTTCTAGCGGGGGCCGCACAGATGCGCAGTATTTT. Translated: CASSGSSGGRTDAQYF.